These T cell receptor beta chains were read from a single sample in a study of vaccination and CD4 T cells after COVID-19. These receptors are not linked to any known antigen. TCRdb re-derived calls from the PCR reads in MiXCR, one entry per CDR3 protein. The sample lists 15,000 to 20,000 distinct CDR3 sequences, 59% seen once, with about 5.5% in the top ten. The specimen comprised CD4+ T cells from blood, cultured in vitro, sampled after SARS-CoV-2 vaccination. Every receptor here comes from a human donor who had recovered from COVID-19. CDR3s leave out the opening cysteine and the closing phenylalanine or tryptophan.

V	CDR3
TRBV6-1	ASSGNVRGRGNTIY
TRBV6-1	ASSEVGNNSPLH
TRBV28	ASSPGTGRNTIY
TRBV5-1	ASSLGQANSPLH
TRBV27	ASSLTERATQY
TRBV29-1	SVAGGIYEQY
TRBV6-1	ASSEARSTKAF
TRBV19	ASSIVAVISYNSPLH
TRBV7-9	ASSLVGHEAF
TRBV11-3	ASRDMINTEAF
TRBV19	ASSLREKVTDTQY
TRBV5-4	ASSRTGNGYT
TRBV30	AWRPAAGYT
TRBV6-2/TRBV6-3	ASSYSLSSYGYT
TRBV4-3	ASSHRGPGTEAF
TRBV6-5	ASSYTGEGTEAF
TRBV28	ASSLGTGVLNEQF
TRBV20-1	SARGSGTNTGELF
TRBV25-1	ASLSPGRNTEAF
TRBV21-1	ASSKAEGQDDPMNTEAF
TRBV11-2	ASSGGTLSTDTQY
TRBV11-3	ASSKNRVSTYEQY
TRBV20-1	SASTGVDQPQH
TRBV6-1	ASSEARSAYGYT
TRBV7-9	ASSLGVPREAF
TRBV7-2	ASSLWGPPSNQPQH
TRBV6-1	ASTVRGKGETQY
TRBV28	ASSLPSFGGTEAF
TRBV11-2	ASSSVPGVGGYT
TRBV7-9	ASSDWTGGAVAEAF
TRBV11-2	ASTYSGNNSPLH
TRBV20-1	SATREAASNQPQH
TRBV7-2	ASSSRGTSGSNEQF
TRBV6-2/TRBV6-3	ASSYWGQPQH
TRBV6-5	ASSYLSRGTYGYT
TRBV7-3	ASSSGAGRRAGELF
TRBV27	ASKPGQGPNQPQH
TRBV7-2	ASSLVLRAGNEQF
TRBV6-2/TRBV6-3	ASSSYYEQY
TRBV7-8	ASSFPGLAKNTGELF
TRBV11-3	ASSLLGLRSTDTQY
TRBV20-1	SANRVSGELF
TRBV6-2/TRBV6-3	ASRIRTSGTYEQY
TRBV6-2/TRBV6-3	ASSPDRGTWETQY
TRBV11-2	ASTRSNSGARDTQY